This T cell receptor (beta chain) was obtained from a study of T-cell reconstitution after alpha-beta-depleted transplantation in children. CDR1 and CDR2 from the germline V gene are DFQATT and SNEGSKA (reference sequence). Losses at the gene ends were 1 base for V and 0 bases for J; bases not matched to a gene: 6. The CDR3 is made up of 17 amino acids. In this sample, this clonotype turned up many times. Using unique molecular identifiers, the investigators prepared the TCRbeta library. Each CDR3 protein gets one entry after TCRdb re-called the PCR reads with MiXCR. The sample records hundreds of thousands of distinct CDR3 sequences, 16% being singletons.

The source of this sequence is a human donor who donated a stem cell graft to a child with acute myeloid leukemia. The chain employs TRBV20-1 and TRBJ2-1, with 10 bases matching TRBD2. This sample comprised PBMCs from the stem cell graft donor, obtained from the stem cell graft. The CDR3 is CSARGELAGSSYNEQFF. The CDR3 coding sequence is TGCAGTGCTAGAGGAGAACTAGCGGGGAGCTCCTACAATGAGCAGTTCTTC.